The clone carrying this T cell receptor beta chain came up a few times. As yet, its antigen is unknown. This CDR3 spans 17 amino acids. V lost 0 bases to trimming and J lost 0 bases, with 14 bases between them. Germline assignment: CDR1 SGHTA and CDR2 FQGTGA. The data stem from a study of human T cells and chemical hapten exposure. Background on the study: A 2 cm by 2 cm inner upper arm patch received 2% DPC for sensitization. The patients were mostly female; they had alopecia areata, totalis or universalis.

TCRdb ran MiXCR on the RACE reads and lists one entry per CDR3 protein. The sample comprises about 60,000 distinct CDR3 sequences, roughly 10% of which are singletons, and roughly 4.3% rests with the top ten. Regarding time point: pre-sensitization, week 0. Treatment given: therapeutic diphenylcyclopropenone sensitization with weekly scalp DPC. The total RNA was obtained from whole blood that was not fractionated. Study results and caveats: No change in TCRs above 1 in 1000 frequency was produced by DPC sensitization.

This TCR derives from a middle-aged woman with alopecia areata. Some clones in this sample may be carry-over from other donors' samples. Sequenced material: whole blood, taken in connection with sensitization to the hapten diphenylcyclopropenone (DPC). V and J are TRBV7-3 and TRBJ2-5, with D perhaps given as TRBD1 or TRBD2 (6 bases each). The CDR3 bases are TGTGCCAGCAGCTTAACCCGGGGGCGCCACGACCAAGAGACCCAGTACTTC. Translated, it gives CASSLTRGRHDQETQYF.